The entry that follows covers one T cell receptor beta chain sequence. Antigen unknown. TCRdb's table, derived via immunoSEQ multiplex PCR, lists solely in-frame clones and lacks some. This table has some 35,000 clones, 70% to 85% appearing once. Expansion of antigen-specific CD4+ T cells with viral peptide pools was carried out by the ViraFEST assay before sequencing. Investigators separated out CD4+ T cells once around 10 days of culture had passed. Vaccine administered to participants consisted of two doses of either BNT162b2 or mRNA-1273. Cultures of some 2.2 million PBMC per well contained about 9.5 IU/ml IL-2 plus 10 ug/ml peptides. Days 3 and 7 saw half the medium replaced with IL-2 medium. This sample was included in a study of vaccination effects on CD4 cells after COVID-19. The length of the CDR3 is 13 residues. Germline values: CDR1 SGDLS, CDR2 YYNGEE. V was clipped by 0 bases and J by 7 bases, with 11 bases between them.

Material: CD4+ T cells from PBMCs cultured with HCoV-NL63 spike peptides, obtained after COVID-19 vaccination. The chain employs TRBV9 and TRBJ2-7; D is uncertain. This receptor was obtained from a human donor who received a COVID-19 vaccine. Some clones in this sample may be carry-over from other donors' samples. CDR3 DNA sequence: TGTGCCAGCAGCGTAGTCGAGACTTGGGAGCAGTACGTC. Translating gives CASSVVETWEQYV.